This TCR beta chain appears in the sequencing data of a study of T cells in Graves' hyperthyroidism and ophthalmopathy. Findings of the study overall: The authors' 13 V-J model separated ophthalmopathy from stable hyperthyroidism.

What was amplified from RNA transcripts were TCR beta CDR3 regions. The TCR CDR3 first-round RT-PCR relied on the HTBI primer set. In TCRdb, the multiplex PCR reads were re-called with MiXCR into one record per CDR3 protein. The table lists a few hundred thousand distinct CDR3 sequences, under 60% of them singletons. Ten or more counts support this clonotype. Its target is unknown. The germline V gene encodes CDR1 SEHNR and CDR2 FQNEAQ (reference sequence). The CDR3 consists of 13 residues. Trimming left V 3 bases short and J 8 bases short, with 13 bases between. This clonotype was obtained from a woman in her late teens or twenties with Graves' hyperthyroidism. The sequencing sample was made of peripheral blood or thyroid tissue (not recorded which). V is TRBV7-9 and J is TRBJ1-1; weak D call: TRBD1 (5 bases). CDR3 nucleotide sequence: TGTGCCAGCAGCTTCCGGGGCGAGGGCGAAGCTTTCTTT. It is translated as CASSFRGEGEAFF.